A single sample gave rise to the 5 T cell receptor beta chains below, sequenced in a study of shared clonotypes between healthy human individuals. This table comes from immunoSEQ multiplex PCR, and its TCRdb copy is limited to in-frame clones, with some not included. The sample includes about 990,000 clones, around 78% of them seen just once. Sequenced: memory CD4+ T cells from PBMCs. Subset indicated: CD45RA-negative fraction. Every receptor here comes from a man aged 18 to 35 in good health. Some clones in this sample may be carry-over from other donors' samples.

This sequence joins TRBV6-5 and TRBJ2-7; D is unclear. The CDR3 has 11 amino acids. Germline assignment: CDR1 MNHEY and CDR2 SVGAGI. Trimming pared 7 bases from V and 7 bases from J, leaving 11 bases between. The CDR3 DNA reads TGTGCCAGCACCCTAGGTCGAGAGCAGTACTTC. It codes for CASTLGREQYF.

The rearrangement joins TRBV4-2 to TRBJ2-2; 14 bases match TRBD2. Germline CDR1 and CDR2: LGHNA and YNFKEQ. CDR3 length: 16 residues. The J segment lost 6 bases and the V segment lost 3 bases, leaving 3 bases of the junction unmatched. The CDR3 protein is CASSQGLAGVSGELFF. In DNA, the CDR3 is TGTGCCAGCAGCCAGGGACTAGCGGGAGTGTCCGGGGAGCTGTTTTTT.

The chain couples TRBV7-9 to TRBJ2-5, with D possibly being TRBD1 (6 bases). V was clipped by 5 bases and J by 2 bases, with 21 bases between them. Germline values: CDR1 SEHNR, CDR2 FQNEAQ (reference sequence). The CDR3 totals 17 residues. CDR3 coding DNA: TGTGCCAGCAGCCCCCTGGTGGGGGCTTTGAGGCAAGAGACCCAGTACTTC. This sequence encodes CASSPLVGALRQETQYF.

The chain has TRBV5-1 and TRBJ1-3; D is unclear. Trimming left V 1 base short and J 2 bases short, with 10 bases between. This CDR3 region has 15 residues. CDR1 and CDR2 from the germline V gene are SGHRS and YFSETQ. Here the CDR3 DNA reads TGCGCCAGCAGCTTGCCGGCGGTGACTGGAAACACCATATATTTT. It specifies CASSLPAVTGNTIYF.

V and J are TRBV5-6 and TRBJ2-3; unclear D gene. This CDR3 has 13 residues. CDR1 and CDR2 (germline): SGHDT, YYEEEE. Between the trimmed V and J ends, which lost 1 base and 7 bases, there was a span of 10 bases. This CDR3 reads CASSLLYGYTQYF. As DNA, the CDR3 is TGTGCCAGCAGCTTGCTCTACGGGTATACGCAGTATTTT.